This TCR beta chain was found in a study of shared clonotypes between healthy human individuals. Whole-study results and caveats: Collection of samples was limited to blood; tissue repertoires likely differ.

Generated by immunoSEQ multiplex PCR, the TCRdb table keeps only in-frame clones and is missing some. Of approximately 710,000 clones in the sample, 80% to 95% are singletons; the top ten hold 34%. Concerning this clone itself: What it recognizes is unknown.

The donor cohort consisted entirely of Caucasian adults residing in Nashville, Tennessee. Per the germline V gene, CDR1 is MNHEY and CDR2 is SMNVEV (reference sequence). The CDR3 sequence is 14 residues long. V gave up 5 bases and J gave up 1 base, with 9 bases separating them. This sequence originates from a man aged 18 to 35 in good health. Some clones in this sample may be carry-over from other donors' samples. The specimen was memory CD8+ T cells from PBMCs. The subset: CD45RO+ cells pooled with CCR7-negative TemRA cells. The chain has TRBV27 and TRBJ1-3; tentatively, D is TRBD1 (6 bases). The CDR3 reads CASSPTGSGNTIYF. The CDR3 DNA is TGTGCCAGCAGTCCAACAGGGTCTGGAAACACCATATATTTT.